The source of this TCR beta chain is a study of CD8+ T cells in alopecia areata. Regarding the study as a whole: Scalp samples also yield sequences of resident alphabeta T cells from normal skin. For lesional scalp, especially alopecia totalis/universalis, clonality was higher than in normal scalp. It was observed that many expanded lesional clones persisted in scalp and blood during tofacitinib.

The treatment: oral pan-JAK inhibitor, 5-10 mg twice daily. Lesional scalp punch biopsies and peripheral blood were collected from alopecia areata patients. The sequencing template was cDNA reverse transcribed from extracted RNA. Generated by immunoSEQ multiplex PCR, the TCRdb table keeps only in-frame clones and is missing some. The sample yields approximately 200,000 clones, 60% to 70% seen once. Germline CDR1 is GTSNPN and CDR2 is SVGIG (reference sequence). The CDR3 consists of 13 residues. The ends were cut back, 0 bases at V and 1 base at J, with 6 bases in the middle. In regard to this clone: The antigen remains undetermined.

This clonotype originated in a human donor with alopecia areata. The sequences come from CD4+ T cells sorted from blood, collected at week 4, from a patient treated with tofacitinib. The chain has TRBV30 and TRBJ1-1, with D perhaps matching TRBD1 (5 bases). As DNA, the CDR3 is TGTGCCTGGAGTGTACAGGCGAACACTGAAGCTTTCTTT. Translating gives CAWSVQANTEAFF.